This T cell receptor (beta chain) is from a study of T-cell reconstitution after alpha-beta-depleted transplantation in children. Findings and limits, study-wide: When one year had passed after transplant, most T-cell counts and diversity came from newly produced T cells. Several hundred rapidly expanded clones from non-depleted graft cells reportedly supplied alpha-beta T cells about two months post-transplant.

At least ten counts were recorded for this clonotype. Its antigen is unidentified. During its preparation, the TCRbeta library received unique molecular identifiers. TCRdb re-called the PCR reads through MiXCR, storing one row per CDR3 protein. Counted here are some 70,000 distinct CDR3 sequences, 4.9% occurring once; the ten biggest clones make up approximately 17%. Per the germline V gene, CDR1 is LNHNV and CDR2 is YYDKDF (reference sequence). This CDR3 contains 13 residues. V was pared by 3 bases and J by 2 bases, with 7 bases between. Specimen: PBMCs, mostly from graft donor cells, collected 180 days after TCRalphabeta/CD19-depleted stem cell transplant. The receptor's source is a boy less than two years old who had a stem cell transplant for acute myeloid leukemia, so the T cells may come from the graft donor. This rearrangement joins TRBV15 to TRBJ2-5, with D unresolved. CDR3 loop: CATSSRLQETQYF. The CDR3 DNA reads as TGTGCCACCAGCAGTCGACTGCAAGAGACCCAGTACTTC.